The rows below give T cell receptor beta chains drawn from one sample of a study of T-cell reconstitution after alpha-beta-depleted transplantation in children. TCRdb reprocessed the PCR reads with MiXCR, giving one entry per CDR3 protein. Of 70,000 to 95,000 distinct CDR3 sequences in the sample, around 16% were seen once. This material consisted of PBMCs, mostly from graft donor cells, taken 180 days after TCRalphabeta/CD19-depleted stem cell transplant. Receptors were obtained from a male patient under 10 years old who had a stem cell transplant for acute lymphoblastic leukemia, so the T cells may come from the graft donor. The CDR3 runs from the conserved cysteine through the conserved F or W. A D gene is named only where the DNA matches it firmly. Some rows mark clone size as missing; the rest say once, few, many or name a class of expanded clone.

>-|-|TRBV12-3/TRBV12-4|TRBJ1-2
CASSLVLPSYGYTF
TGTGCCAGCAGTTTAGTTCTGCCTTCCTATGGCTACACCTTC
>-|few|TRBV7-9|TRBJ2-5
CASMRKGYQETQYF
TGTGCCAGCATGAGAAAAGGGTACCAAGAGACCCAGTACTTC
>-|-|TRBV30|TRBJ1-1
CAWKAGGTEAFF
TGTGCCTGGAAGGCGGGGGGAACTGAAGCTTTCTTT
>-|few|TRBV10-2|TRBJ2-7
CASREQGLSYEQYF
TGCGCCAGCAGGGAACAGGGCCTCTCCTACGAGCAGTACTTC
>-|few|TRBV18|TRBJ2-7
CASFQGGADEQYF
TGTGCCAGCTTCCAGGGGGGAGCGGACGAGCAGTACTTC
>-|few|TRBV12-3/TRBV12-4|TRBJ1-4
CASSFGRGNEKLFF
TGTGCCAGCAGTTTTGGGCGAGGTAATGAAAAACTGTTTTTT
>TRBD2|few|TRBV7-2|TRBJ2-1
CASSLLSGGTFNEQFF
TGTGCCAGCAGCTTACTAAGCGGGGGGACCTTCAATGAGCAGTTCTTC
>-|-|TRBV6-5|TRBJ1-5
CASSYLPGGQPQHF
TGTGCCAGCAGTTACTTACCTGGTGGTCAGCCCCAGCATTTT
>TRBD1|many|TRBV5-1|TRBJ2-1
CASSWGQGYNEQFF
TGCGCCAGCAGCTGGGGACAGGGGTACAATGAGCAGTTCTTC
>-|few|TRBV12-3/TRBV12-4|TRBJ1-1
CASSPMGVGVTEAFF
TGTGCCAGCAGTCCCATGGGAGTCGGGGTCACTGAAGCTTTCTTT
>-|-|TRBV20-1|TRBJ1-1
CSARGTGLAEAFF
TGCAGTGCTAGAGGCACAGGGCTCGCTGAAGCTTTCTTT
>-|-|TRBV12-3/TRBV12-4|TRBJ1-1
CASSVGRVTEAFF
TGTGCCAGCAGCGTGGGCAGGGTGACTGAAGCTTTCTTT
>TRBD1|-|TRBV7-2|TRBJ2-7
CASSDQGAGEQYF
TGTGCCAGCAGCGACCAGGGGGCGGGCGAGCAGTACTTC
>-|few|TRBV7-2|TRBJ1-2
CASSARGLNYGYTF
TGTGCCAGCAGCGCCCGGGGCTTGAACTATGGCTACACCTTC
>TRBD2|many|TRBV7-2|TRBJ2-5
CASSSEWRGGRETQYF
TGTGCCAGCAGCTCGGAGTGGCGGGGGGGACGAGAGACCCAGTACTTC
>-|-|TRBV3-1|TRBJ1-5
CASCLPTRHREEWQPQHF
TGTGCCAGCTGTTTACCTACCCGGCACAGGGAGGAGTGGCAGCCCCAGCATTTT
>TRBD1|few|TRBV20-1|TRBJ2-5
CSAPRTGRETQYF
TGCAGTGCTCCCCGGACAGGAAGGGAGACCCAGTACTTC
>-|few|TRBV7-2|TRBJ2-1
CASKDRDQGNNEQFF
TGTGCCAGCAAAGATAGGGACCAGGGAAACAATGAGCAGTTCTTC
>-|-|TRBV29-1|TRBJ1-1
CSVDKGSTEAFF
TGCAGCGTTGATAAGGGCTCCACTGAAGCTTTCTTT
>TRBD2|few|TRBV12-3/TRBV12-4|TRBJ2-3
CATQGVAGVTTDTQYF
TGTGCCACCCAGGGGGTAGCGGGGGTTACCACAGATACGCAGTATTTT
>TRBD1|-|TRBV5-1|TRBJ2-1
CASRLTGGLSYNEQFF
TGCGCCAGCAGACTTACAGGGGGCCTCTCCTACAATGAGCAGTTCTTC
>TRBD1|few|TRBV5-1|TRBJ1-1
CASNTGEDTEAFF
TGCGCCAGCAACACAGGGGAGGACACTGAAGCTTTCTTT
>-|few|TRBV7-8|TRBJ1-2
CASSLNLESGYTF
TGTGCCAGCAGCTTAAACTTGGAGAGTGGCTACACCTTC
>-|-|TRBV7-2|TRBJ1-5
CASSWRGYSNQPQHF
TGTGCCAGCAGCTGGCGAGGTTATAGCAATCAGCCCCAGCATTTT
>-|-|TRBV7-2|TRBJ2-3
CASSPLGIWADTQYF
TGTGCCAGCAGCCCGCTAGGGATTTGGGCAGATACGCAGTATTTT
>-|many|TRBV3-1|TRBJ2-1
CASSQLGNEQFF
TGTGCCAGCAGCCAACTGGGCAATGAGCAGTTCTTC
>-|-|TRBV1|TRBJ1-5
CTSSHPSGTSSNQPQHF
TGCACCAGCAGCCATCCATCCGGGACAAGTAGCAATCAGCCCCAGCATTTT
>TRBD1|-|TRBV29-1|TRBJ1-5
CSVGGQGGSQPQHF
TGCAGCGTTGGAGGTCAGGGGGGTAGCCAGCCCCAGCATTTT
>-|-|TRBV6-2/TRBV6-3|TRBJ1-1
CASSVSREVNTEAFF
TGTGCCAGCAGTGTCTCCCGCGAGGTAAACACTGAAGCTTTCTTT
>-|-|TRBV20-1|TRBJ2-3
CSARRPTDTQYF
TGCAGTGCTAGAAGGCCCACAGATACGCAGTATTTT
>TRBD2|many|TRBV20-1|TRBJ2-1
CSAGTRNYNEQFF
TGCAGTGCCGGGACTAGGAACTACAATGAGCAGTTCTTC
>-|few|TRBV2|TRBJ2-6
CASKGRTDSGANVLTF
TGTGCCAGCAAGGGACGGACAGACTCTGGGGCCAACGTCCTGACTTTC
>-|-|TRBV5-4|TRBJ2-1
CALGVSENEQFF
TGTGCCTTGGGGGTTTCTGAGAATGAGCAGTTCTTC
>-|few|TRBV4-1|TRBJ1-1
CASSQLGFLNTEAFF
TGCGCCAGCAGCCAATTGGGGTTCTTGAACACTGAAGCTTTCTTT
>-|-|TRBV7-2|TRBJ1-3
CASSLAGHPNTIYF
TGTGCCAGCAGCTTAGCGGGACACCCAAACACCATATATTTT
>TRBD2|-|TRBV25-1|TRBJ2-7
CASSGGGLQQYF
TGTGCCAGCAGTGGGGGGGGATTGCAGCAGTACTTC
>-|few|TRBV5-7|TRBJ2-1
CASSLIGEGDYNEQFF
TGTGCCAGCAGCTTGATAGGGGAGGGGGACTACAATGAGCAGTTCTTC
>TRBD2|-|TRBV7-8|TRBJ2-2
CASSLVASSGGNTGELFF
TGTGCCAGCAGCTTAGTTGCGTCTAGCGGGGGGAACACCGGGGAGCTGTTTTTT
>-|medium-sized|TRBV12-3/TRBV12-4|TRBJ1-2
CASSSNPDSLYGYTF
TGTGCCAGCAGTTCCAACCCCGACAGTCTCTATGGCTACACCTTC
>TRBD2|-|TRBV11-2|TRBJ2-7
CASSEVGYSGGHSYEQYF
TGTGCCAGCAGCGAGGTGGGGTATAGCGGGGGGCACTCCTACGAGCAGTACTTC